The sequence of this TCR beta chain was determined in a study of shared clonotypes between healthy human individuals. The CDR3 sequence is 15 residues long. The V end was cut by 6 bases, the J end by 4 bases, with 18 bases between. The germline CDR1 and CDR2 sequences are SGHNT and YYREEE (reference sequence). The table came from immunoSEQ multiplex PCR; TCRdb's copy has only in-frame clones and leaves some out. The sample yields approximately 2.1 million clones, approximately 93% seen once. This chain connects TRBV5-4 to TRBJ2-3, with a weak D call TRBD2 (6 bases). The sequenced material came from naive CD4+ T cells from PBMCs. The subset: CD45RA+ positively selected. The source is a man aged 18 to 30 in good health. Some clones in this sample may be carry-over from other donors' samples. Here the CDR3 DNA reads TGTGCCAGCACCCCCGGACCCGGCGGGGCAGATACGCAGTATTTT. Protein sequence: CASTPGPGGADTQYF.